Described below is a single T cell receptor beta chain sequence and its context. This record belongs to a study of technical replicates of blood from four donors. Using immunoSEQ multiplex PCR, the repertoire was profiled, and TCRdb retains in-frame clones only, with some absent. This sample has more than 65,000 clones, with approximately 97% found just once. The CDR3 runs 10 residues. Germline assignment: CDR1 SQVTM and CDR2 ANQGSEA. Trimming shortened V by 4 bases and J by 6 bases, and 4 bases separated the two germline ends. The chain couples TRBV29-1 to TRBJ2-1; unclear D gene. This receptor was taken from a human donor in good health. Sequenced input: T cells isolated from PBMCs. The CDR3 protein is CSVGINEQFF. DNA of the CDR3: TGCAGCGTTGGTATCAATGAGCAGTTCTTC.